In this sample, the clone carrying this T cell receptor (beta chain) turned up many times. Its antigen is undetermined. V dropped 3 bases and J dropped 6 bases, with 14 bases sitting between them. This CDR3 contains 14 residues. Germline V gene lookup returns CDR1 MDHEN and CDR2 SYDVKM. The time point denotes: persistent/refractory GD, antithyroid drugs over 5 years with positive TRAb. Isolated PBMC RNA provided the starting material for the TCR library. CDR3 regions were amplified by Arm-PCR using iRepertoire HTBI primers to build TCR beta libraries. In the original workflow: Identified segments across samples numbered just over 60 TRBV and about 13 TRBJ. MiXCR was run by TCRdb on the multiplex PCR reads, yielding one entry per CDR3 protein. It is TCRdb's table, rather than the study itself, that gives the V and J calls and clone size. The sample records a few hundred thousand distinct CDR3 sequences, over 20% being singletons.

This specimen comes from a study of regulatory T cells in long-lasting Graves disease. Study-level points and caveats: A limited number of samples was an acknowledged limitation.

The chain employs TRBV28 and TRBJ1-1; a weak D match, TRBD1 (5 bases). The sequencing used peripheral blood mononuclear cells (PBMCs), collected when the disease was refractory, from a patient treated with antithyroid drugs. The receptor was derived from a female donor with Graves disease. The CDR3 nucleotides are TGTGCCAGCAGTTTCTGGGAGGGAGGGGCTGAAGCTTTCTTT. Translation gives CASSFWEGGAEAFF.